This T cell receptor beta chain was sequenced in a study of Tregs in tolerant kidney transplant recipients. Unstimulated regulatory T cells (CD4+CD25+CD127-), CD4+CD25- non-regulatory cells, CD4 and CD8 cells were FACS-sorted from thawed PBMCs. CDR3 length equals 14 residues. The V end was cut by 7 bases, the J end by 1 base, with 13 bases between. Germline loops: CDR1 MNHEY, CDR2 SMNVEV (reference sequence). This clone was recorded a few times. Its antigen remains unidentified. Points from the study as a whole: The small number of patients limits these findings pending further validation. Expanding Tregs on activated donor B cells appeared to best identify donor-specific TCRbeta clones. No direct test of biological reproducibility was done here.

Produced via immunoSEQ multiplex PCR; TCRdb's table is partial and in-frame only. The profile covers tens of thousands of clones, with around 83% appearing a single time and roughly 4.9% taken by the ten largest. The rearrangement uses TRBV27 and TRBJ2-5; possibly TRBD1 for D (5 bases). The TCR originated in a human donor in good health. The specimen was CD4+ T cells from blood. As DNA, the CDR3 is TGTGCCAGCAAGCAGTCCAGGGTCCAAGAGACCCAGTACTTC. Translation gives CASKQSRVQETQYF.